This record covers a single TCR beta chain. Its antigen has not been determined. Base qualities are not at hand, and no much larger clone is one base apart. Based on the germline V gene, the CDR1 and CDR2 sequences are SGHDT and YYEEEE. The CDR3 spans 14 residues, from the cysteine through the phenylalanine. The retained sequence is limited to the CDR3, 42 bases, with the frame set at the first base. Trimming costs V 0 bases and J 4 bases, and their ends lie 8 bases apart. This specimen comes from a study of shared clonotypes between healthy human individuals (dated by TCRdb to 2020 to 2022). Regarding the complete study: A few men and two women, aged 18 to 49 years, made up the cohort. Libraries were prepared and TCR repertoires were sequenced by different laboratories using diverse techniques, in order to increase sequencing depth and limit assay-specific biases. To estimate repertoire size and how much clonotypes are shared between individuals, the study performed deep sequencing of blood TCR repertoires from a handful of healthy adults. Each donor's leukapheresis produced roughly between about 0.9 and 9.5 billion PBMCs. Per donor, three plates each were used for CD4 naive and CD4 memory, two for CD8 naive, and one for CD8 memory. Broader findings and caveats from the paper: Across several donors, about 5% of naive CD4, 3% to 4% of naive CD8, 2% to 2.5% of memory CD4, and 0.4% to 0.45% of memory CD8 clonotypes were shared. Because the study included only a small number of donors, the genetic and exposure-history diversity represented was limited. Higher generation probabilities were observed for clonotypes shared by all four sorted-subset donors than for non-shared clonotypes. Incomplete sequencing was indicated by rarefaction of sorted-subset datasets, despite the large sequencing depth. Larger estimated clonotype richness was generally found for naive subsets than for memory subsets. Based on pairwise subsampling, the degree of clonotype sharing among donors was expected to be affected by sequencing depth. Only blood was sampled, and tissue TCR repertoires likely differ from those in blood.

TCR CDR3 regions were amplified from genomic DNA by multiplex PCR using the deep immunoSEQ assay. Genomic DNA extracted from each cell subset was distributed evenly over all wells of several immunoSEQ 96-well plates, and each plate served as one replicate. For sorted subsets, approximately 200 ng of genomic DNA, equivalent to 25,000 to 30,000 T cell genomes, went into each replicate PCR. Purified libraries were quantified with a Qubit 3.0 fluorometer, sized on a Bioanalyzer 2100, and re-quantified with the KAPA Library Quantification kit. Each immunoSEQ 96-well plate was sequenced on its own single-read 150-cycle Illumina NextSeq 550 flow cell. For the original study's pipeline: Because the immunoSEQ output included only junctional sequences and no quality scores, the filtering could not be the same as the filtering used for full-length reads. Sequences were annotated with PyIR, a Python wrapper for IgBLAST v1.9, using IMGT germline references to assign V/J genes and CDR3. Reads with weak V/J assignments (E-value above 1e-6), missing CDR3, stop codons, out-of-frame junctions, or ambiguous translated residues were removed. V3J clonotypes were defined as sequences sharing an identical inferred V gene, J gene, and CDR3 amino acid sequence. Percentage overlap between repertoires was calculated by dividing the number of shared unique clonotypes by the size of the smaller repertoire. RTK rarefaction, the Chao1 estimator, and Recon v2.1 estimates of unobserved clonotypes were used to assess repertoire richness. OLGA was used to compute generation probabilities for all TCRbeta clonotypes that the gDNA method yielded from a few donors. TCRdb re-hosts the immuneACCESS table, in-frame sequences only. Its copies lack some clones; in the studies checked, an unresolved V gene accounts for under half of them, and the cause for the rest is not known. V and J calls plus clone size are reproduced from that table; the DNA served to infer D and trimming. Present in this sample are roughly 2 million clones, just under 95% of which were seen just once. The top ten constitute 0.85% to 1.3% of the sample.

CD8 naive samples consisted of CD45RO-negative cells that were positively selected for CCR7, yielding a CD45RA+CCR7+ population without TemRA cells. Healthy HIV-negative adults with no recently reported acute infections or vaccinations were included as donors. All donors were Caucasian adults living in Nashville, Tennessee, USA. Blood was collected by leukapheresis, and PBMCs were isolated by Ficoll-Histopaque density gradient centrifugation and then cryopreserved in liquid nitrogen vapor phase. Analytical flow cytometry was used to check the purity and quantity of every magnetically sorted T cell population. Genomic DNA was isolated from each sorted fraction and quantified by UV absorbance on a Nanodrop 2000c.

The sample consisted of naive CD8+ T cells sorted from blood. The sample's cell subset or site label, decoded: CD45RA+CCR7+. This TCR was sampled from a man aged 18 to 30 in good health. The sequence joins TRBV5-6 to TRBJ1-3; a weak D assignment points to TRBD1 (6 bases agree). The DNA sequence follows: TGTGCCAGCAGCTTGGGAGGGGGAGGAAACACCATATATTTT. Its translation reads: CASSLGGGGNTIYF.